This T cell receptor beta chain was recovered during a study of vaccination and CD4 T cells after COVID-19 (dated by TCRdb to between 2021 and 2024). Regarding the study in general: Convalescent patients had a positive SARS-CoV-2 result on nasal swab PCR, and of these patients, fewer than ten had mild disease and one had severe disease. Post-vaccine blood samples were collected a median of about 66 days after the second vaccine dose, ranging from roughly 13 to 250 days. Post-COVID blood samples were collected from convalescent patients a median of around 100 days after diagnosis, with a range of about 35 to 161 days. Six males and four females were included in the convalescent cohort, with two Hispanic individuals, seven Caucasians, two Asians and one multiracial person represented. Control cultures received a CEFX viral epitope pool as the positive control, an HIV-1 Nef peptide pool as the negative control, or no peptide. Participants received two doses of either the Pfizer-BioNTech BNT162b2 vaccine (n=8) or the Moderna mRNA-1273 vaccine (n=2). For stimulating the cultures, overlapping spike peptide pools were used, derived from SARS-CoV-2 as well as from the common cold coronaviruses HCoV-NL63, HCoV-OC43 and HCoV-229E. In 10 COVID-19 convalescent patients and 4 infection-naive healthy vaccine recipients, the spike-specific CD4+ TCR repertoire before mRNA vaccination was compared with the repertoire after mRNA vaccination.

Taken with the paper, the label for treatment or condition translates to: roughly 11-day PBMC culture with coronavirus spike peptide pools or control peptides (ViraFEST assay). The ViraFEST assay, used in the study, expanded antigen-specific T cells with peptide pools and then identified the expanded clonotypes through TCR sequencing. Positive SARS-CoV-2 PCR tests in the convalescent patients dated from March to December 2020, before Alpha, Beta and Delta variants emerged in the United States. PBMCs were cultured at about 2 million per well in IMDM supplemented with approximately 5.4% human AB serum and about 9.5 IU/ml IL-2, with around 10 ug/ml peptide pools added. On days 3 and 7, half of the culture medium was replaced with fresh IL-2-containing medium. After about 11 days of culture, CD4+ T cells were isolated by negative selection using the EasySep CD4+ T cell isolation kit. Ficoll-Paque Plus gradient centrifugation was used to isolate PBMCs from whole blood, and the isolated PBMCs were then either used fresh or cryopreserved at -140C. In general, triplicate wells were set up for every culture condition.

Overall results and qualifications from the work: The median count of SARS-CoV-2-reactive clonotypes went up from around 20 after infection to some 38 after vaccination, although the change was not significant. Nearly all vaccine-specific clones in convalescent patients (304 of 307) were mono-reactive for SARS-CoV-2 spike rather than cross-reactive with common cold coronaviruses. Only a relatively small number of convalescent patients were included in the study, and early timepoints following natural infection were not analyzed. In convalescent patients, a median 86.3% of post-vaccine SARS-CoV-2-reactive clones were detected only after vaccination, and vaccine-specific priming was suggested by this finding.

Libraries came from PCR. DNA from cultured CD4+ T cells was subjected to TCR sequencing with the Oncomine TCR Beta short-read assay at the Johns Hopkins FTIC core. The QIAamp micro DNA kit was used to extract genomic DNA from the cultured CD4+ T cells. Oncomine TCR Beta libraries from cultured CD4+ T cells were pooled with unique dual indexes and sequenced on an Illumina iSeq 100. In the source study's methods: Non-productive sequences were removed, and CDR3s not starting with C, not ending with F or W, or shorter than 7 amino acids were discarded. The MANAFEST web application was used to identify antigen-specific clonotypes by comparing peptide-stimulated wells against reference wells and other culture wells. An FDR below 0.05, an odds ratio above 5, and a productive frequency above 0.1% in at least two of three replicate wells were required for clones to be considered positive. A clonotype was classed as cross-reactive if the clonotype showed significant expansion both in SARS-CoV-2 spike wells and in at least one common cold coronavirus spike condition. Using R version 3.6.1, CDR3 homology was evaluated through Levenshtein distances (stringdist) along with unrooted phylogenetic trees (ape). The raw public data were reprocessed by TCRdb itself: fastp quality trimming at Q25, MiXCR clonotype calling, in-frame beta chains only. Every entry covers one CDR3 protein and lists the most common genes and DNA from its rows. The V and J calls follow TCRdb's processing rather than the paper's. The table for this sample lists about 11,000 distinct CDR3 sequences; around 26% of them were counted only once. 20% to 30% of the sample is held by the ten biggest clonotypes.

Note on this clonotype: The specificity of this receptor is unknown. There are no base qualities to consult, and no much larger clone falls within one base.

Measured from the cysteine to the phenylalanine, the CDR3 is 14 residues long. Just CDR3 DNA is preserved here, 42 bases in frame from base 1. The germline ends are 16 bases apart after V is trimmed by 6 bases and J by 5 bases. The chain is assembled from TRBV12-3 or TRBV12-4 and TRBJ2-5, with TRBD2 tentatively as D gene (5 bases match). What was sequenced was cultured CD4+ T cells from blood. The TCR was taken from a human donor with COVID-19. The sequenced DNA: TGTGCCAGCAGCCCCTCGCCTAGAGGGGAGACCCAGTACTTC. Its amino acids are CASSPSPRGETQYF.